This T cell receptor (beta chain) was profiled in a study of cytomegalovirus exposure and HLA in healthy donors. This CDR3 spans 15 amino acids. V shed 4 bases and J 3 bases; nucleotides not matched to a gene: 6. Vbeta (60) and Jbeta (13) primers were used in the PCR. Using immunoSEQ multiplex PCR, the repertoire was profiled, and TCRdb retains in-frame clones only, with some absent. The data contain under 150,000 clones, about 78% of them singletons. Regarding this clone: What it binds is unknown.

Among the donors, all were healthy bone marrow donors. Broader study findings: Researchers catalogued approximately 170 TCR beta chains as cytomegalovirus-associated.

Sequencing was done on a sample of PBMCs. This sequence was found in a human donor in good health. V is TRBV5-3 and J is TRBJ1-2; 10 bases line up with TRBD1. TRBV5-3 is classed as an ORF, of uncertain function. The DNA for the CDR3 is TGTGCCAGAAGCCCCGGGACAGGGGCGGACTATGGCTACACCTTC. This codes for CARSPGTGADYGYTF.